This TCR beta chain emerged from a study of CD8+ T cells in alopecia areata (dated by TCRdb to 2016 to 2019). For the study in its entirety: Treated patients were enrolled in an open-label pilot trial of oral tofacitinib at 5 to 10 mg twice daily for moderate-to-severe alopecia areata. Patients received tofacitinib for 6 to 18 months and were then followed off drug for 6 months to check for delayed response and recurrence. High-throughput TCRbeta sequencing was used to examine T cell clonal expansion in alopecia areata in both the C3H/HeJ mouse model and human patients. Tofacitinib-treated patients had biopsies at baseline and at 4 and 24 weeks of treatment, with a later scalp biopsy in several patients. RNA came from the PAXgene miRNA kit for fixed scalp, the miRNeasy kit for PBMCs, and the RNeasy kit for mouse skin. TCRbeta CDR3 regions were amplified by immunoSEQ multiplex PCR using 35 Vbeta forward and 13 Jbeta reverse primers. Scalp clonality was compared across normal scalp (n=4), patchy alopecia areata scalp (n=8), and alopecia totalis/universalis scalp (n=8). In humans, TCRbeta sequencing was performed on scalp tissue and on sorted CD4+ and CD8+ peripheral blood T cells from healthy controls and from patients with patchy or totalis/universalis alopecia areata.

The germline V gene specifies MGHDK as CDR1 and SYGVNS as CDR2. The V end gives up 10 bases and the J end 9 bases, leaving 7 bases in the junction not matched to a gene. Measured from the cysteine to the phenylalanine, the CDR3 is 12 residues long. The read is trimmed to its CDR3 DNA, 36 bases read in frame from base 1. The method was the immunoSEQ multiplex PCR assay. To provide template for TCR sequencing, every sample had RNA extracted and reverse transcribed into cDNA. SuperScript III was used for first-strand cDNA synthesis, primed with a 2:1 mix of oligo-dT and random hexamers. Amplification bias was assessed with a synthetic immune receptor repertoire, and residual bias was removed computationally. Per the source publication's procedure: After raw reads were preprocessed to remove errors, the CDR3 was defined following IMGT conventions as running from the conserved cysteine to phenylalanine. Clonality was computed as 1 minus the Shannon entropy, with the entropy normalized by log2 of the number of productive unique TCRs. Scalp TCRbeta sequences were cross-referenced with sorted blood CD4 and CD8 repertoires so that the CD4 or CD8 identity of scalp clones could be inferred. The clones in this table, taken by TCRdb from immuneACCESS, are in-frame only. Not every clone is retained; where verified, under half of the shortfall comes from an unresolved V gene, and the cause of the rest is unknown. D and trimming were read from the DNA, whereas the V and J calls and clone size are those reported in that table. Counted in this sample were 90,000 to 100,000 clones; about 40% of them appeared once. The leading ten clones occupy 1% to 1.5% of the sample.

This clone appeared a few times. Its antigen target is currently unknown. No much larger clone exists at a distance of one base, and base qualities are not known. Lesional scalp punch biopsies and peripheral blood were collected from alopecia areata patients. PBMCs were separated by density centrifugation and stained for CD3, CD4 and CD8, after which CD4+ and CD8+ T cells were sorted on a FACSAria. General conclusions and limits of the study: Unlike mouse skin, where gammadelta T cells dominate, normal human skin contains resident alphabeta T cells that get sequenced too, which complicates analysis of the scalp TCR repertoire. Lesional scalp, especially in alopecia totalis/universalis, showed higher clonality and more expanded CD8+ clones than normal scalp, suggesting antigenic drive. Compared with mice, TCR sequences shared between patients were less clear, possibly partly because of HLA diversity across the patient population.

The rearrangement joined TRBV25-1 to TRBJ2-1; 9 central bases correspond to TRBD2. The source material was CD4+ T cells sorted from blood. This receptor was taken from a human donor with alopecia areata. The nucleotide sequence is given as TGTGCCACCCTCCGGCGGGAGGGTGAGCAGTTCTTC. It encodes CATLRREGEQFF.